The 3 T cell receptor beta chains given below trace back to one sample, sequenced in a study of cytomegalovirus exposure and HLA in healthy donors. The PCR used 60 Vbeta and 13 Jbeta primers. The data were produced by immunoSEQ multiplex PCR, yet TCRdb's version contains in-frame clones alone and is incomplete. The table lists about 210,000 clones, around 90% of them singletons. The specimen sequenced was PBMCs. The receptors here all came from a boy younger than 10 in good health and CMV-seronegative.

This sequence joins TRBV30 and TRBJ1-3, with D perhaps matching TRBD1 (5 bases). CDR3 size: 16 residues. Germline values: CDR1 GTSNPN, CDR2 SVGIG (reference sequence). The V and J ends lost 2 bases and 0 bases respectively, with 14 bases between them. CDR3 DNA: TGTGCCTGGAGTCGCGGGACGCAATTCTCTGGAAACACCATATATTTT. This codes for CAWSRGTQFSGNTIYF.

The rearrangement links TRBV5-6 to TRBJ2-7; 7 bases agree with TRBD1. The germline V gene has CDR1 SGHDT and CDR2 YYEEEE. The CDR3 covers 12 residues. Trimming at V came to 0 bases and at J to 8 bases, leaving 2 bases not matched to a gene. DNA of the CDR3: TGTGCCAGCAGCTTGGGACAGGGTAAGCAGTACTTC. Its protein product is CASSLGQGKQYF.

The chain is built from TRBV4-1 and TRBJ2-3; a weak D match, TRBD2 (5 bases). CDR3 length: 15 amino acids. Trimming removed 4 bases from V and 2 bases from J, with 13 bases in between. Germline values: CDR1 MGHRA, CDR2 YSYEKL. CDR3 region: CASSLQTSFTDTQYF. CDR3 nucleotide sequence: TGCGCCAGCAGCCTCCAAACTAGTTTCACAGATACGCAGTATTTT.